These T cell receptor beta chains were read from a single sample in a study of blood T cell repertoires in COVID-19. Measured with immunoSEQ multiplex PCR; TCRdb has only the in-frame clones, and not every one. Among approximately 27,000 clones listed, about 83% were seen once. The sample comprised peripheral blood. The receptor set was obtained from a human donor in a cohort sampled during active COVID-19. Each CDR3 is given with its conserved first and last residue. A D gene is named only where the DNA matches it firmly. Clone size is stated in some rows and not others, as once, few, many or a class when expanded.

CDR3nt	CDR3aa	d_gene	abundance	v_gene	j_gene
TGTGCCATGATTAACCCAGTTAGCACAGATACGCAGTATTTT	CAMINPVSTDTQYF	.	once	TRBV2	TRBJ2-3
TGCGCCAGCAGCCCCTATGGCCCACTAGCGGGAGAAGAGACCCAGTACTTC	CASSPYGPLAGEETQYF	TRBD2	.	TRBV4-3	TRBJ2-5
TGTGCCAGCAGCTTAGAAGGGGCAGGGATCTATGGCTACACCTTC	CASSLEGAGIYGYTF	.	few	TRBV7-2	TRBJ1-2
TGTGCCAGCAGTCGAACTTACTACGAGCAGTACTTC	CASSRTYYEQYF	.	.	TRBV28	TRBJ2-7
TGTGCCAGCCTCCGGGACAGGGGGCGGTATGAGCAGTTCTTC	CASLRDRGRYEQFF	TRBD1	.	TRBV6-5	TRBJ2-1
TGTGCCAGCAGCCGGGGAGGAAACACAGATACGCAGTATTTT	CASSRGGNTDTQYF	.	.	TRBV11-3	TRBJ2-3
TGTGCCAGCAGCGTAGTCCCATCCTCCTACGAGCAGTACTTC	CASSVVPSSYEQYF	.	few	TRBV9	TRBJ2-7
TGTGCCAGCAGCCGAGGAGGGACAGGGGCCACCGGGGAGCTGTTTTTT	CASSRGGTGATGELFF	TRBD1	.	TRBV7-6	TRBJ2-2
TGTGCCAGCAGCTTAGGAGGTACCCAGTCTGAAAAACTGTTTTTT	CASSLGGTQSEKLFF	.	.	TRBV7-7	TRBJ1-4
TGTGCCAGTAGTACTGTAGGGACAGCCAGGCACACCGGGGAGCTGTTTTTT	CASSTVGTARHTGELFF	TRBD1	.	TRBV19	TRBJ2-2
TGCGCCAGCAGCTATAGCGGTACTACCTACGAGCAGTACTTC	CASSYSGTTYEQYF	.	.	TRBV5-1	TRBJ2-7
TGTGCCAGCAGCTTCGCCGGGAGGGTAGAGACCCAGTACTTC	CASSFAGRVETQYF	TRBD2	.	TRBV7-2	TRBJ2-5
TGTGCCAGCTCACCTGCCCCAGGGTCCTCTATTCCAACACCCCTCCACTTT	CASSPAPGSSIPTPLHF	.	once	TRBV18	TRBJ1-6
TGTGCCACTGCCCAGGGCATCCGCTCTGGAAACACCATATATTTT	CATAQGIRSGNTIYF	.	.	TRBV19	TRBJ1-3
TGTGCCTGGAGAACCCAGGGGGTCAGGAGCTATGGCTACACCTTC	CAWRTQGVRSYGYTF	TRBD1	.	TRBV30	TRBJ1-2
TGTGCCAGTAGTTCACAGGGAAGATATGGCTACACCTTC	CASSSQGRYGYTF	.	.	TRBV19	TRBJ1-2
TGCAGCGTTGATTTAACTGATAGTGAGCAGTTCTTC	CSVDLTDSEQFF	.	once	TRBV29-1	TRBJ2-1
TGTGCCAGCAGTCCACTTTCCCGGAGAGGCATTCAGTACTTC	CASSPLSRRGIQYF	.	.	TRBV28	TRBJ2-4
TGTGCCAGCAGCTTAAAACGGGAACAGACCCAGTACTTC	CASSLKREQTQYF	.	.	TRBV11-2	TRBJ2-5
TGTGCCAGCAGCTTATCTAGGCAGACGGGAGAGACCCAGTACTTC	CASSLSRQTGETQYF	.	.	TRBV7-2	TRBJ2-5
TGCAGCGTTGAATCGGTAATTACCACAGATACGCAGTATTTT	CSVESVITTDTQYF	.	.	TRBV29-1	TRBJ2-3
TGTGCCAGCAGTTCGGGGAGATCCACTGAAGCTTTCTTT	CASSSGRSTEAFF	.	medium-sized	TRBV2	TRBJ1-1
TGTGCCAGAAGCCCACAACCAACGACTAGCGGACCCACAGATACGCAGTATTTT	CARSPQPTTSGPTDTQYF	TRBD2	few	TRBV5-3	TRBJ2-3
TGTGCCAGCAGCCGGACTAGCTACGAGCAGTACTTC	CASSRTSYEQYF	TRBD2	few	TRBV11-2	TRBJ2-7
TGTGCCAGCAGCTTAATCGCTAGCGGAGGGGGGGAGCTGTTTTTT	CASSLIASGGGELFF	TRBD2	.	TRBV7-2	TRBJ2-2
TGTGCCAGCAGTAGAAGCGGGAGGGCCGTCGATGAGCAGTTCTTC	CASSRSGRAVDEQFF	TRBD2	.	TRBV6-5	TRBJ2-1
TGCGCCAGCAGCCAATGGGCCACAGGGGGCGGGAATGAGCAGTTCTTC	CASSQWATGGGNEQFF	TRBD1	.	TRBV4-1	TRBJ2-1
TGCGCCAGCAGCAGACCGACTAGCGGCGGTAGCACAGATACGCAGTATTTT	CASSRPTSGGSTDTQYF	TRBD2	.	TRBV4-3	TRBJ2-3
TGTGCCAGCAGCCAACAAATTTCGGCTAGCGAGGTGGAGACCCAGTACTTC	CASSQQISASEVETQYF	.	once	TRBV7-8	TRBJ2-5
TGTGCCACCACTAGTGGCGGGGGAACCAATCAGCCCCAGCATTTT	CATTSGGGTNQPQHF	.	once	TRBV19	TRBJ1-5
TGTGCCAGCAGTTTCCGGAATGAGCAGTTCTTC	CASSFRNEQFF	.	.	TRBV6-5	TRBJ2-1
TGTGCCAGCAGCGTAGGGACAGTAAGCTCCTACGAGCAGTACTTC	CASSVGTVSSYEQYF	.	.	TRBV9	TRBJ2-7
TGTGCCAGCAGCTCCGGACGGGGACTTAATGAAAAACTGTTTTTT	CASSSGRGLNEKLFF	.	.	TRBV9	TRBJ1-4
TGTGCCAGCAGTTCGGGACAGGGCGGAGAGACCCAGTACTTC	CASSSGQGGETQYF	TRBD1	.	TRBV6-5	TRBJ2-5
TGTGCCAGCAGCGCAAATAAGGGACAGGGGAACACTGAAGCTTTCTTT	CASSANKGQGNTEAFF	TRBD1	.	TRBV9	TRBJ1-1
TGTGCCAGCAGTTACTTTAAGGACAGGGTGAACACTGAAGCTTTCTTT	CASSYFKDRVNTEAFF	TRBD1	few	TRBV6-2/TRBV6-3	TRBJ1-1
TGTGCCAGCAGCTTGTACGGGGTCGAGCAGTACTTC	CASSLYGVEQYF	.	.	TRBV5-8	TRBJ2-7
TGTGCCAGCAGTGAAGTGTCTAGCGGGACAAGCACAGATACGCAGTATTTT	CASSEVSSGTSTDTQYF	TRBD2	.	TRBV2	TRBJ2-3
TGTGCCAGCCACTGGGACATTTTAGCCGGGGAGCTGTTTTTT	CASHWDILAGELFF	.	.	TRBV7-2	TRBJ2-2
TGTGCCAGCAGCTTAGGACAGGGTGGAACTAATGAAAAACTGTTTTTT	CASSLGQGGTNEKLFF	.	.	TRBV13	TRBJ1-4
TGTGCCAGCAGTCCACAGGGTCGAGAAGCTTTCTTT	CASSPQGREAFF	.	.	TRBV6-2/TRBV6-3	TRBJ1-1
TGTGCCTGGAGATCTAGCGGGTACAGAAACCAAGAGACCCAGTACTTC	CAWRSSGYRNQETQYF	TRBD2	.	TRBV30	TRBJ2-5
TGTGCCAGCAGCCCCGCCCCGCCACTAGCTTACGAGCAGTACTTC	CASSPAPPLAYEQYF	.	.	TRBV7-2	TRBJ2-7
TGTGCCAGCAGCTTGGGCGCTAGCGGGGTCCCTAGCACAGATACGCAGTATTTT	CASSLGASGVPSTDTQYF	TRBD2	.	TRBV7-9	TRBJ2-3
TGTGCCAGCACCAGGGTGGGGAACGGGGAGCTGTTTTTT	CASTRVGNGELFF	.	.	TRBV28	TRBJ2-2
TGCAGTGCGGCAGACTACGAGCAGTACTTC	CSAADYEQYF	.	.	TRBV20-1	TRBJ2-7
TGTGCCAGCAGCGCAACCCGGGACAGGGAAAATTCACCCCTCCACTTT	CASSATRDRENSPLHF	TRBD1	.	TRBV13	TRBJ1-6
TGTGCCAGCAGTTCTGCCGGACAGGTTGCCTACGAGCAGTACTTC	CASSSAGQVAYEQYF	TRBD1	.	TRBV28	TRBJ2-7
TGTGCCAGCAGCTTTGGGCCGGGTAGGGGAATCCAAGAGACCCAGTACTTC	CASSFGPGRGIQETQYF	.	.	TRBV7-6	TRBJ2-5
TGTGCCAGCAGTATCAGGTGGAATCAGGGGGAGACCCAGTACTTC	CASSIRWNQGETQYF	.	.	TRBV27	TRBJ2-5
TGTGCCAGCAGCCAAGATCGAAACGCAGGGGACTACACCTTC	CASSQDRNAGDYTF	.	.	TRBV3-1/TRBV3-2	TRBJ1-2
TGTGCCAGCACCCTGACAGGCTCTGGGGCCAACGTCCTGACTTTC	CASTLTGSGANVLTF	.	.	TRBV6-5	TRBJ2-6
TGCAGCGTCCGACAGGGGGTTTGGGAGCAGTACTTC	CSVRQGVWEQYF	TRBD1	.	TRBV29-1	TRBJ2-7
TGCGCCAGCAGCCAAGCCTCGACAGGGATCACTGAAGCTTTCTTT	CASSQASTGITEAFF	TRBD1	.	TRBV4-3	TRBJ1-1
TGTGCCTGGAGTATCGGGACATCCCATTCACCCCTCCACTTT	CAWSIGTSHSPLHF	.	few	TRBV30	TRBJ1-6
TGTGCCAGCAGCCATTTCCTGCAGCGGGAGTCTTACAATGAGCAGTTCTTC	CASSHFLQRESYNEQFF	TRBD2	.	TRBV5-6	TRBJ2-1
TGTGCCAGCAGGGCCGGGACAGGGGGAGGCAATGAGCAGTTCTTC	CASRAGTGGGNEQFF	TRBD1	.	TRBV27	TRBJ2-1
TGTGCCAGTAGTTCTCGGACTAGCGGGAGAGTCACAGATACGCAGTATTTT	CASSSRTSGRVTDTQYF	TRBD2	.	TRBV19	TRBJ2-3
TGTGCCAGCAGCTCTTCGGGACAGGGTCGGGAAAAACTGTTTTTT	CASSSSGQGREKLFF	TRBD1	once	TRBV7-8	TRBJ1-4
TGTGCCAGCAGTATCCGGACTAGCACAGATACGCAGTATTTT	CASSIRTSTDTQYF	.	.	TRBV6-5	TRBJ2-3